Following are 19 T cell receptor beta chains from one sample sequenced in a study of early T cells in non-severe SARS-CoV-2 infection. TCRdb re-called the 5' RACE reads through MiXCR, storing one row per CDR3 protein. There are 50,000 to 65,000 distinct CDR3 sequences in the sample; over 10% occur only once, and 4% to 5% lies in the top ten. What was sequenced was whole blood. These receptors came from an adult who was a healthcare worker with PCR-confirmed SARS-CoV-2 infection or an uninfected control (not recorded which).

The chain combines TRBV5-1 with TRBJ1-1; TRBD1 aligns across 7 bases. The V segment lost 4 bases and the J segment 0 bases; nucleotides outside the gene matches: 6. The CDR3 is made up of 15 amino acids. The germline V gene encodes CDR1 SGHRS and CDR2 YFSETQ. CDR3 sequence reads: CASSDWTGMNTEAFF. The CDR3 coding sequence is TGCGCCAGCAGCGACTGGACAGGAATGAACACTGAAGCTTTCTTT.

This clonotype showed up just a few times. Here the CDR3 DNA reads TGTGCCAGCAGTGAGGCCAGGGGGCGACCCGAGCAGTACTTC. Translated: CASSEARGRPEQYF. The chain couples TRBV2 to TRBJ2-7; 8 bases line up with TRBD1. There are 14 residues in the CDR3. After removal of 3 bases from V and 6 bases from J, the junction contained 7 bases not matched to a gene. Germline V lookup: CDR1 SNHLY, CDR2 FYNNEI.

This clonotype is termed medium-sized. CDR3 protein: CASSQATGAFQPQHF. In DNA form, the CDR3 reads TGCGCCAGCAGCCAAGCTACAGGGGCCTTTCAGCCCCAGCATTTT. The rearrangement uses TRBV4-3 and TRBJ1-5; 7 bases line up with TRBD1. Germline CDR1 and CDR2: LGHNA and YSLEER. The trim removed 1 base at V and 6 bases at J, leaving 6 bases unmatched. The CDR3 contains 15 residues.

The rearrangement joins TRBV5-4 to TRBJ2-2, with D hard to call. The CDR3 extends over 15 amino acids. Trimming cost V 0 bases and J 5 bases, with 11 bases left between them. CDR1 and CDR2 (germline): SGHNT, YYREEE (reference sequence). DNA of the CDR3: TGTGCCAGCAGCTTGGCCAACGGGCCAACCGGGGAGCTGTTTTTT. Amino acid sequence: CASSLANGPTGELFF.

There are a few counts of this clonotype. V usage is TRBV7-2 and J usage is TRBJ2-7; D is perhaps TRBD1 or TRBD2 (5 bases each). Germline V gene lookup returns CDR1 SGHTA and CDR2 FQGNSA. The V end lost 3 bases, the J end lost 1 base, and 13 bases lay between the germline ends. This CDR3 comprises 15 residues. The CDR3 DNA sequence: TGTGCCAGCAGCTTGGGACGGATGCCTTCCTACGAGCAGTACTTC. Translating it yields CASSLGRMPSYEQYF.

This clonotype was seen many times. The chain has TRBV29-1 and TRBJ1-2; 8 nucleotides align to TRBD1. Looked up from germline, CDR1 is SQVTM and CDR2 is ANQGSEA. CDR3 length: 15 amino acids. J was trimmed by 4 bases and V by 4 bases; bases with no gene match: 11. The CDR3 region has the DNA TGCAGCGTTGGAGGGGGGGACAGGTCTTCCTATGGCTACACCTTC. Its protein product is CSVGGGDRSSYGYTF.

The V and J genes are TRBV6-1 and TRBJ2-1, with a weak D call TRBD2 (7 bases). The CDR3 loop spans 11 amino acids. Germline lookup yields CDR1 MNHNS and CDR2 SASEGT. V was pared by 10 bases and J by 10 bases, with 14 bases between. The CDR3 nucleotides read TGTGCCACCGGGGGAGGGGGGGAGCAGTTCTTC. It yields the protein CATGGGGEQFF.

This clonotype was detected a few times. The V and J genes are TRBV4-3 and TRBJ2-3, with TRBD2 matching 7 bases. CDR1 LGHNA and CDR2 YSLEER come from the germline V gene. The length of the CDR3 is 16 residues. Unmatched junction bases numbered 3, after V lost 0 bases and J lost 0 bases. The CDR3 reads CASSQDFSGSTDTQYF. CDR3 DNA: TGCGCCAGCAGCCAAGATTTTAGCGGGAGCACAGATACGCAGTATTTT.

This clonotype was picked up many times. This CDR3 is CASSRGTSGNTIYF. CDR3 DNA sequence: TGCGCCAGCAGTCGGGGCACCTCTGGAAACACCATATATTTT. The rearrangement links TRBV10-1 to TRBJ1-3; D perhaps matches TRBD1 (5 bases). This CDR3 is 14 amino acids long. From germline, CDR1 is WNHNN and CDR2 SYGVQD (reference sequence). The ends were cut back, 5 bases at V and 0 bases at J, with 8 bases in the middle.

The chain uses TRBV5-1 and TRBJ1-6, with TRBD1 identical over 7 bases. The CDR3 sequence is 16 residues long. Germline CDR1 reads SGHRS; CDR2 reads YFSETQ. V dropped 5 bases and J dropped 8; count of bases not matched to a gene: 13. The CDR3 spells CASSFEPGQSDSPLHF. The CDR3 DNA follows: TGCGCCAGCAGTTTCGAGCCGGGACAGAGTGATTCACCCCTCCACTTT.

The J gene is TRBJ2-7, the V gene TRBV30, with 11 positions matching TRBD1. V was pared by 5 bases and J by 3 bases, with 0 bases of the junction left unmatched. CDR3 size: 12 residues. Germline assignment: CDR1 GTSNPN and CDR2 SVGIG (reference sequence). CDR3 in DNA: TGTGCCTGGGGGACAGGGGGCTACGAGCAGTACTTC. It encodes CAWGTGGYEQYF.

This clonotype has a count of ten or more. J is TRBJ2-7 and V is TRBV15; possibly TRBD2 for D (6 bases). Trimming stripped 3 bases from V and 10 bases from J, with 22 bases between. The length of the CDR3 is 15 residues. Per the germline V gene, CDR1 is LNHNV and CDR2 is YYDKDF (reference sequence). The CDR3 nucleotides are TGTGCCACCAGCAGGGAGGGCGGCCCAGCCTTTCAACAGTACTTC. This gives the protein CATSREGGPAFQQYF.

The sample holds a few counts of this clonotype. J is TRBJ1-2 and V is TRBV6-6, with 8 bases aligning to TRBD1. The CDR3 has 16 residues. Germline V lookup: CDR1 MNHNY, CDR2 SVGAGI (reference sequence). After removal of 0 bases from V and 4 bases from J, the junction contained 7 bases not matched to a gene. The CDR3 protein is CASSYSSGDRRYGYTF. Here the CDR3 DNA reads TGTGCCAGCAGTTACTCGAGCGGGGACAGGCGCTATGGCTACACCTTC.

This clonotype was seen more than once but under ten times. This chain uses TRBV5-1 with TRBJ2-1, with D perhaps matching TRBD2 (5 bases). Per the germline V gene, CDR1 is SGHRS and CDR2 is YFSETQ. V dropped 1 base and J dropped 0 bases, with 14 bases sitting between them. The CDR3 covers 17 residues. The CDR3 DNA sequence: TGCGCCAGCAGCTTGTACGGCCCGGGAAGCTCCTACAATGAGCAGTTCTTC. Translating gives CASSLYGPGSSYNEQFF.

This clonotype has more than one count but fewer than ten. The CDR3 sequence: CSAPPDREYYGYTF. CDR3 nucleotides: TGCAGTGCCCCCCCGGACAGGGAGTACTATGGCTACACCTTC. The V and J genes are TRBV20-1 and TRBJ1-2; TRBD1 matches at 8 bases. The CDR3 is made up of 14 amino acids. CDR1 and CDR2 from the germline V gene are DFQATT and SNEGSKA (reference sequence). Trimming cost V 6 bases and J 3 bases; bases outside gene matches: 9.

This rearrangement joins TRBV12-3 or TRBV12-4 to TRBJ2-1; D perhaps matches TRBD2 (5 bases). The CDR3 length is 12 residues. Trimming removed 2 bases at V and 8 bases at J, with 7 bases between. The CDR3 DNA is TGTGCCAGCAGTTTACCGGGGTATGAGCAGTTCTTC. Translating it yields CASSLPGYEQFF.

This clonotype was detected a few times. This chain uses TRBV29-1 with TRBJ2-7; 7 bases fit TRBD2. After removal of 4 bases from V and 4 bases from J, the junction contained 13 bases not matched to a gene. This CDR3 is 15 amino acids long. The germline gives CDR1 SQVTM, CDR2 ANQGSEA. CDR3 sequence reads: CSVGDYPSPLYEQYF. CDR3 nucleotides: TGCAGCGTTGGGGACTACCCTTCGCCCCTTTACGAGCAGTACTTC.

The sample holds a few counts of this clonotype. The chain recombines TRBV9 with TRBJ1-6; the match to TRBD1 covers 8 bases. The germline CDR1 and CDR2 sequences are SGDLS and YYNGEE. V lost 1 base and J lost 5; bases outside the gene matches: 2. The CDR3 runs 15 residues. This CDR3 is CASSVTQGDNSPLHF. In DNA, the CDR3 is TGTGCCAGCAGCGTAACACAGGGGGATAATTCACCCCTCCACTTT.

This clonotype appeared many times. The chain uses TRBV11-2 and TRBJ2-3; unclear D gene. Trimming took 3 bases from V and 2 from J, leaving 3 bases between them. Germline values: CDR1 SGHAT, CDR2 FQNNGV. This CDR3 has 12 amino acids. The CDR3 loop reads CASSLVTDTQYF. CDR3 in DNA: TGTGCCAGCAGCTTGGTCACAGATACGCAGTATTTT.